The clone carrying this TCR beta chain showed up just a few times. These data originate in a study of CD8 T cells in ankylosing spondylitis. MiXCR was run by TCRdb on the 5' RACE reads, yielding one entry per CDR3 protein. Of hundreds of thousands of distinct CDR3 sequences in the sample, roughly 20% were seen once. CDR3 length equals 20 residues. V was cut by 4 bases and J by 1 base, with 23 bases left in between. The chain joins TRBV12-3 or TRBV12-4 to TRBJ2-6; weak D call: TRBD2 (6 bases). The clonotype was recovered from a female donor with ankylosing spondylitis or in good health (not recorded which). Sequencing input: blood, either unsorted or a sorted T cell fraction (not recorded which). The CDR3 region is CASSWGVRSLGGSGANVLTF. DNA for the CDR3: TGTGCCAGCAGTTGGGGGGTGAGGTCGCTGGGGGGTTCTGGGGCCAACGTCCTGACTTTC.